The 21 T cell receptor beta chains presented below share a single source sample, sequenced in a study of beta chain features in type 1 diabetes. Whole-study findings and limits: Shortening that was moderate but significant affected the TCRB CDR3s of Type 1 diabetes patients in all four CD4+ subsets.

Their target antigens are unknown. Every isolated RNA sample was fully reverse transcribed, so sequencing captured expressed TCRB transcripts. The repertoire was sequenced with immunoSEQ multiplex PCR; TCRdb's copy has only in-frame clones and lacks some. The table shows 40,000 to 45,000 clones, with approximately 72% occurring only once. Source material: Tregs from blood. The receptors come from a young woman with type 1 diabetes.

V gene TRBV5-1 combines with J gene TRBJ2-2; 10 bases are a match to TRBD2. Losses at the gene ends were 0 bases for V and 6 bases for J; bases not matched to a gene: 8. This CDR3 spans 17 amino acids. CDR1 is SGHRS, CDR2 YFSETQ, per germline. The CDR3 DNA sequence: TGCGCCAGCAGCTTGGCCTTAGCTAGCGGGAGTCCCGGGGAGCTGTTTTTT. Translated: CASSLALASGSPGELFF.

This clone was detected once. The chain couples TRBV5-1 to TRBJ2-1, with 14 bases lining up with TRBD2. V lost 6 bases and J lost 7; bases outside the gene matches: 6. There are 15 residues in the CDR3. Germline V gene data show CDR1 as SGHRS and CDR2 as YFSETQ. In DNA, the CDR3 is TGCGCCAGCACCCCCCGACTAGCGGGGGGGAATGAGCAGTTCTTC. Protein sequence: CASTPRLAGGNEQFF.

The chain recombines TRBV13 with TRBJ1-1; no firm D call. Germline CDR1 and CDR2: PRHDT and FYEKMQ (reference sequence). V dropped 2 bases and J dropped 0 bases, with 10 bases sitting between them. The CDR3 sequence is 15 residues long. The CDR3 DNA reads TGTGCCAGCAGCTTAAATCTTCGGTTGAACACTGAAGCTTTCTTT. Encoded protein: CASSLNLRLNTEAFF.

V gene TRBV7-2 combines with J gene TRBJ2-1, with TRBD2 identical over 7 bases. CDR3 length: 15 residues. In germline, CDR1 is SGHTA, CDR2 FQGNSA. The junction had 3 bases not matched to a gene; V was cut back by 1 base and J by 3 bases. The CDR3 DNA follows: TGTGCCAGCAGCTTAGAGCCTAGCGGCTACAATGAGCAGTTCTTC. This sequence encodes CASSLEPSGYNEQFF.

This clone was counted once. The chain has TRBV6-4 and TRBJ2-5, with D perhaps TRBD2 (6 bases). The closer fit of TRBJ2-7 to the DNA end suggests the J call may be wrong. From germline, CDR1 is MRHNA and CDR2 SNTAGT. This CDR3 is 13 amino acids long. The CDR3, as DNA: TGTGCCAGCACCCCTGGCGGGGAGTACGAGCAGTACTTC. Amino acids: CASTPGGEYEQYF.

This clone was found a few times. This rearrangement joins TRBV5-1 to TRBJ2-7; TRBD2 matches at 13 bases. The V gene's germline CDR1 is SGHRS and CDR2 YFSETQ. This CDR3 is built from 15 residues. Trimming took 4 bases from V and 3 from J; bases not matched to a gene: 4. This chain's CDR3 is CASSLGLAGDYEQYF. The CDR3 region has the DNA TGCGCCAGCAGCCTCGGACTAGCGGGAGACTACGAGCAGTACTTC.

CDR3 in amino acids: CASSSSGQYQETQYF. DNA for the CDR3: TGTGCCAGCAGCTCTAGCGGGCAATACCAAGAGACCCAGTACTTC. The chain uses TRBV7-2 and TRBJ2-5; 8 bases line up with TRBD2. The CDR3 sequence is 15 residues long. CDR1 is SGHTA and CDR2 is FQGNSA in the germline V gene. Unmatched junction bases numbered 4, after V lost 4 bases and J lost 0 bases.

The chain recombines TRBV27 with TRBJ2-7, with 7 nucleotides matching TRBD1. Per germline, CDR1 MNHEY and CDR2 SMNVEV (reference sequence). The CDR3 is made up of 14 amino acids. V shed 6 bases and J 8 bases; nucleotides not matched to a gene: 13. For the CDR3, the DNA is TGTGCCAGCAGGGCCAGCTTCCACAGGGGTAAGCAGTACTTC. Its translation is CASRASFHRGKQYF.

V is TRBV7-2 and J is TRBJ2-3, with a tentative D call TRBD2 (5 bases). The V end lost 4 bases, the J end lost 8 bases, and 10 bases lay between the germline ends. The CDR3 loop spans 12 amino acids. Germline V lookup: CDR1 SGHTA, CDR2 FQGNSA. CDR3 in DNA: TGTGCCAGCAGCTCACGGACTCCTACGCAGTATTTT. Translation: CASSSRTPTQYF.

The chain's CDR3 is CASSPGTSGRTGELFF. Written as DNA, the CDR3 is TGTGCCAGTAGTCCCGGGACTAGCGGGCGCACCGGGGAGCTGTTTTTT. This chain links TRBV19 with TRBJ2-2; TRBD2 matches 12 bases. After removal of 5 bases from V and 4 bases from J, the junction contained 5 bases not matched to a gene. This CDR3 contains 16 residues. The germline V gene encodes CDR1 LNHDA and CDR2 SQIVND (reference sequence).

A single count supports this clone. The rearrangement joins TRBV5-4 to TRBJ2-1; 11 positions match TRBD2. Germline CDR1 reads SGHNT; CDR2 reads YYREEE (reference sequence). This CDR3 comprises 17 residues. Trimming cost V 3 bases and J 7 bases; bases outside gene matches: 12. CDR3 sequence: CASSSVAGGPFVNEQFF. In DNA, the CDR3 is TGTGCCAGCAGCTCAGTAGCGGGAGGGCCGTTTGTAAATGAGCAGTTCTTC. The entire variable domain, with the rest obtained from reference TRBV5-4 and TRBJ2-1, is as follows: ETGVTQSPTHLIKTRGQQVTLRCSSQSGHNTVSWYQQALGQGPQFIFQYYREEENGRGNFPPRFSGLQFPNYSSELNVNALELDDSALYLCASSSVAGGPFVNEQFFGPGTRLTVL.

V and J are TRBV7-2 and TRBJ2-3, with TRBD2 matching 7 bases. CDR1 SGHTA and CDR2 FQGNSA come from the germline V gene. The V segment lost 5 bases and the J segment 5 bases; nucleotides outside the gene matches: 13. The CDR3 length is 16 residues. The CDR3 region is CASSKLAATLGDTQYF. DNA of the CDR3: TGTGCCAGCAGCAAGCTAGCGGCCACCTTGGGAGATACGCAGTATTTT. The full variable domain, its missing parts supplied by reference TRBV7-2 and TRBJ2-3, is GAGVSQSPSNKVTEKGKDVELRCDPISGHTALYWYRQSLGQGLEFLIYFQGNSAPDKSGLPSDRFSAERTGGSVSTLTIQRTQQEDSAVYLCASSKLAATLGDTQYFGPGTRLTVL.

The V and J genes are TRBV28 and TRBJ2-1, with D possibly matching TRBD2 (6 bases). Trimming took off 6 bases at V and 9 bases at J, with 15 bases between the two ends. Germline V lookup: CDR1 MDHEN, CDR2 SYDVKM. CDR3 length equals 13 residues. In nucleotides, the CDR3 is TGTGCCAGCAGCACAACTAGCTTAGGTGAGCAGTTCTTC. Its protein product is CASSTTSLGEQFF.

The V gene is TRBV6-5, the J gene TRBJ1-1; weak D call: TRBD1 (6 bases). The germline V and J ends were trimmed by 6 bases and 4 bases, with 12 bases remaining between them. Germline CDR1 MNHEY, CDR2 SVGAGI. The CDR3 runs 13 residues. The CDR3 here is CASRPQGGTEAFF. The CDR3 nucleotides are TGTGCCAGCAGACCACAGGGTGGCACTGAAGCTTTCTTT.

The rearrangement links TRBV7-2 to TRBJ2-5; D gene unclear. Deletions cut 5 bases from V and 1 base from J, with 8 bases between. Germline V lookup: CDR1 SGHTA, CDR2 FQGNSA. There are 13 residues in the CDR3. DNA of the CDR3: TGTGCCAGCAGCAGGCTAGGCCAAGAGACCCAGTACTTC. Its protein is CASSRLGQETQYF.

The genes are TRBV28 and TRBJ2-7, with 11 nucleotides matching TRBD2. The V and J ends lost 4 bases and 4 bases, in that order; junction bases with no gene match: 9. Germline V lookup: CDR1 MDHEN, CDR2 SYDVKM. The CDR3 extends over 16 amino acids. CDR3 sequence (DNA): TGTGCCAGCAGTTCTACTAGCGGGGGATTTCTATACGAGCAGTACTTC. Translation: CASSSTSGGFLYEQYF.

The rearrangement uses TRBV7-2 and TRBJ1-5; unclear D gene. CDR3 size: 14 residues. The germline V gene has CDR1 SGHTA and CDR2 FQGNSA. The V end lost 1 base, the J end lost 1 base, and 5 bases lay between the germline ends. The CDR3 DNA reads as TGTGCCAGCAGCTTAGGGCAGAGCAATCAGCCCCAGCATTTT. This codes for CASSLGQSNQPQHF.

The genes are TRBV9 and TRBJ2-3; TRBD2 matches 8 bases. CDR1 is SGDLS and CDR2 is YYNGEE in the germline V gene. The junction had 11 bases not matched to a gene; V was cut back by 0 bases and J by 2 bases. The CDR3 loop spans 18 amino acids. CDR3 coding DNA: TGTGCCAGCAGCGTAGGCCCCAGCGGGGGTCACGCCACAGATACGCAGTATTTT. Translation gives CASSVGPSGGHATDTQYF.

In its sample, this clone was seen once. The V gene is TRBV28, the J gene TRBJ2-3; 7 bases match TRBD1. V shed 5 bases and J 3 bases; nucleotides not matched to a gene: 8. Germline CDR1 MDHEN, CDR2 SYDVKM. The CDR3 sequence is 15 residues long. CDR3 in DNA: TGTGCCAGCAGTCACATAAGACAGGGAACAGATACGCAGTATTTT. Its translation is CASSHIRQGTDTQYF. The whole variable domain, filled in from reference TRBV28 and TRBJ2-3, reads DVKVTQSSRYLVKRTGEKVFLECVQDMDHENMFWYRQDPGLGLRLIYFSYDVKMKEKGDIPEGYSVSREKKERFSLILESASTNQTSMYLCASSHIRQGTDTQYFGPGTRLTVL.

The gene calls are TRBV7-9 and TRBJ2-3; a weak D match, TRBD2 (6 bases). From germline, CDR1 is SEHNR and CDR2 FQNEAQ (reference sequence). Trimming removed 5 bases from V and 8 bases from J, with 14 bases in between. The CDR3 sequence is 13 residues long. CDR3 in amino acids: CASSPGGGVTQYF. CDR3 DNA: TGTGCCAGCAGCCCCGGTGGAGGGGTTACGCAGTATTTT.

The chain links TRBV28 to TRBJ2-7; D gene uncertain. V was pared by 11 bases and J by 2 bases, with 10 bases between. Germline assignment: CDR1 MDHEN and CDR2 SYDVKM. The CDR3 sequence is 11 residues long. The CDR3 protein is CAVDSAYEQYF. The CDR3 coding sequence is TGTGCCGTAGATTCCGCCTACGAGCAGTACTTC.